This T cell receptor beta chain is from a study of monozygotic twins with inflammatory bowel disease. CDR1 is SGHTA, CDR2 FQGTGA, per germline. The CDR3 length is 16 residues. With the 5' RACE reads reprocessed, TCRdb shows one record per CDR3 protein and no DNA. The specimen's table records some 400,000 distinct CDR3 sequences. This clonotype was obtained from a human donor with ulcerative colitis or Crohn's disease, or a healthy co-twin of an affected twin (not recorded which). The chain recombines TRBV7-3 with TRBJ2-3; checking the TCRdb D call of TRBD2 is not possible without DNA. Sequencing input: blood. This CDR3 reads CASSLGLAGITDTQYF.